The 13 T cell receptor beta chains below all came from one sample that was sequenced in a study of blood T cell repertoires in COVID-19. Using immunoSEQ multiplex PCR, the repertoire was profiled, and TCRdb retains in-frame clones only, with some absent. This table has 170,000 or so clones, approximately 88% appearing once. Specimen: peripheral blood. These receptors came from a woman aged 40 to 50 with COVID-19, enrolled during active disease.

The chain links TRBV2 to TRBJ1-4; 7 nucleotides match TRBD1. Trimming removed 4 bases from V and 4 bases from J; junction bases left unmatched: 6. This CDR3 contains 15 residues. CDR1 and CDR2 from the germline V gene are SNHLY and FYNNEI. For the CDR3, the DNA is TGTGCCAGCAGTGGAGGACAGGCCGTTAATGAAAAACTGTTTTTT. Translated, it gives CASSGGQAVNEKLFF.

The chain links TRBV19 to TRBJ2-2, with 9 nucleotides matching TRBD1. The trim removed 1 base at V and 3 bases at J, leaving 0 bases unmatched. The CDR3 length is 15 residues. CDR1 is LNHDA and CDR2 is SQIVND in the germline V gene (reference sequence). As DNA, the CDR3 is TGTGCCAGTAGTATAGGGACAGGGGACACCGGGGAGCTGTTTTTT. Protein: CASSIGTGDTGELFF.

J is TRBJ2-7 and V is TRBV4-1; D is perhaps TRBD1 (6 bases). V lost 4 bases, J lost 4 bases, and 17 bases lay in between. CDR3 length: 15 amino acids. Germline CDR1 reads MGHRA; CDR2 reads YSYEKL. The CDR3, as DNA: TGCGCCAGCAGCCCAGGGGCAGGCTGGGGGTACGAGCAGTACTTC. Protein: CASSPGAGWGYEQYF.

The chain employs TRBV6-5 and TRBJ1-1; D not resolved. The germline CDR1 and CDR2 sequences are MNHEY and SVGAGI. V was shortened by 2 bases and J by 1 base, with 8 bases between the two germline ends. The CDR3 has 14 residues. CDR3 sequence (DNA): TGTGCCAGCAGTTACGGGAGGAGGAACACTGAAGCTTTCTTT. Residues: CASSYGRRNTEAFF.

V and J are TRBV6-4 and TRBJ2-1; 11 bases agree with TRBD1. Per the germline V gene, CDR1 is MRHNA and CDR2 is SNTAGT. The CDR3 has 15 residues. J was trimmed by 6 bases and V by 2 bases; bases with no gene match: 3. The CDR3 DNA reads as TGTGCCAGCAGTGACAGGGGGACAGGGGGCAATGAGCAGTTCTTC. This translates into CASSDRGTGGNEQFF.

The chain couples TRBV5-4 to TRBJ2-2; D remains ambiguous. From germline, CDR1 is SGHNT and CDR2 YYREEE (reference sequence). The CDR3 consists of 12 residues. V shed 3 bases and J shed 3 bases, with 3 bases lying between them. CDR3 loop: CASSSHTGELFF. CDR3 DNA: TGTGCCAGCAGCTCTCACACCGGGGAGCTGTTTTTT.

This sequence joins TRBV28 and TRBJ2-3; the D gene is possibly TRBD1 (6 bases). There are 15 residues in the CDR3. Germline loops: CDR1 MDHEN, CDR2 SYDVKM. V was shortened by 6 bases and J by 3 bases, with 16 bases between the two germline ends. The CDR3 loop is CASSALTGGTDTQYF. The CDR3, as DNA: TGTGCCAGCAGCGCCCTGACAGGAGGTACAGATACGCAGTATTTT.

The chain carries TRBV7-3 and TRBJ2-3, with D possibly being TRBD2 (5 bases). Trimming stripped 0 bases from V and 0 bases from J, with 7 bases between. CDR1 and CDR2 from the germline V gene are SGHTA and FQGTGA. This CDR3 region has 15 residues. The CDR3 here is CASSLTSASTDTQYF. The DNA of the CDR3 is TGTGCCAGCAGCTTAACTAGCGCTAGCACAGATACGCAGTATTTT.

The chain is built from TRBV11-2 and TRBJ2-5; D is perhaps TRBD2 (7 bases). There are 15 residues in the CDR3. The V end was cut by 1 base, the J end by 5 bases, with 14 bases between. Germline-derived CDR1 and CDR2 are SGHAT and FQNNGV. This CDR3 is CASSLVGGVRETQYF. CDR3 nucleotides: TGTGCCAGCAGCTTAGTAGGGGGGGTTCGGGAGACCCAGTACTTC. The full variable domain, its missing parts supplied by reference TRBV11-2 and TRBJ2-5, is EAGVAQSPRYKIIEKRQSVAFWCNPISGHATLYWYQQILGQGPKLLIQFQNNGVVDDSQLPKDRFSAERLKGVDSTLKIQPAKLEDSAVYLCASSLVGGVRETQYFGPGTRLLVL.

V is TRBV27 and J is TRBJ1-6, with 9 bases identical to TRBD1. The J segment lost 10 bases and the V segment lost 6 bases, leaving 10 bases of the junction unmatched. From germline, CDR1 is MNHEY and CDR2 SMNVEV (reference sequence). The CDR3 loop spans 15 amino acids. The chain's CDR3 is CASSPTGTGRSPLHF. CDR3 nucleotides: TGTGCCAGCAGCCCGACCGGGACAGGGAGATCACCCCTCCACTTT.

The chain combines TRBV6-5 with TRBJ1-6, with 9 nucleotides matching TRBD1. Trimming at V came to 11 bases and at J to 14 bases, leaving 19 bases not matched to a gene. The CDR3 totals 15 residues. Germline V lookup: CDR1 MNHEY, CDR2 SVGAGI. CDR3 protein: CACTGAGTGRAALHF. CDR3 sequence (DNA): TGTGCCTGCACCGGGGCCGGGACAGGGAGAGCGGCCCTCCACTTT.

The CDR3 DNA follows: TGCGCGGCCGGGACAGGGGGCGAAGATTCACCCCTCCACTTT. It codes for CAAGTGGEDSPLHF. V gene TRBV10-2 combines with J gene TRBJ1-6; 12 bases agree with TRBD1. This CDR3 has 14 amino acids. From germline, CDR1 is WSHSY and CDR2 SAAADI.

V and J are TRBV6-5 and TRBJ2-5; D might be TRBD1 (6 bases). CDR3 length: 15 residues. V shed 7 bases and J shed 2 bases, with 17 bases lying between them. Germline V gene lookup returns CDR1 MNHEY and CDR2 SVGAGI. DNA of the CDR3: TGTGCCAGCACCTCACTAGGGGGACCTCAAGAGACCCAGTACTTC. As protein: CASTSLGGPQETQYF.